A single sample is the source of the 27 T cell receptor beta chains below, sequenced in a study of molecular identifiers for immune sequencing clone quantification. TCRdb itself ran the PCR reads through MiXCR, one entry per CDR3 protein. The data show over 35,000 distinct CDR3 sequences, with 20% to 25% seen just once and just under 1% held by the top ten. Source material: naive CD8+ T cells from blood, with Jurkat cell RNA spiked in. Subset of the sample: FACS-sorted CD8+CD4-CCR7+CD45RA+ naive T cells. These receptors were collected from a human donor in good health. Some libraries in this study had Jurkat cell RNA spiked in.

The chain couples TRBV20-1 to TRBJ2-7; no firm D call. The V gene lost 6 bases and the J gene lost 0 bases, with 18 bases spanning the gap. This CDR3 is built from 15 residues. Per the germline V gene, CDR1 is DFQATT and CDR2 is SNEGSKA (reference sequence). This CDR3 is CSARRLDLSSYEQYF. The CDR3 nucleotides read TGCAGTGCGAGACGTTTGGACCTAAGCTCCTACGAGCAGTACTTC.

As for this clonotype: Since a much larger clone is just one base distant, this may be a read error. The chain couples TRBV12-3 or TRBV12-4 to TRBJ2-5; D not certain. The CDR3 spans 13 residues. DNA of the CDR3: TGTGCCAGCAGTCACGTCGGTCAAGAGGCCCAGTACTTC. Its translation: CASSHVGQEAQYF.

The chain joins TRBV20-1 to TRBJ1-5; a possible D gene is TRBD1 (6 bases). Per the germline V gene, CDR1 is DFQATT and CDR2 is SNEGSKA (reference sequence). Trimming stripped 3 bases from V and 4 bases from J, with 16 bases between. The length of the CDR3 is 15 residues. Written as DNA, the CDR3 is TGCAGTGCTAGCTCTCACGGGGGCCTTAATCAGCCCCAGCATTTT. It is translated as CSASSHGGLNQPQHF.

This clonotype appeared many times. The V gene is TRBV7-9, the J gene TRBJ2-3; unclear D gene. Trimming removed 5 bases from V and 3 bases from J, with 24 bases in between. Germline assignment: CDR1 SEHNR and CDR2 FQNEAQ (reference sequence). This CDR3 spans 18 amino acids. The DNA for the CDR3 is TGTGCCAGCAGCCATCCTCCCCCACCGGTCTGGGTAACAGATACGCAGTATTTT. Protein: CASSHPPPPVWVTDTQYF.

With regard to this clonotype: One base away lies a much larger clone, so this may be a sequencing read error. This rearrangement joins TRBV19 to TRBJ2-7; D ambiguous. The CDR3 runs to 13 residues. The germline V gene encodes CDR1 LNHDA and CDR2 SQIVND (reference sequence). CDR3 in DNA: TGTGCCAGTAGCCCTGCGGTCCCCTACGCGCAGTACTTC. Its protein is CASSPAVPYAQYF. Combining the CDR3 with reference TRBV19 and TRBJ2-7 gives the whole variable domain DGGITQSPKYLFRKEGQNVTLSCEQNLNHDAMYWYRQDPGQGLRLIYYSQIVNDFQKGDIAEGYSVSREKKESFPLTVTSAQKNPTAFYLCASSPAVPYAQYFGPGTRLTVT.

This clonotype showed up just once. With a much larger clone just one base away, this may be a read error. The chain combines TRBV5-3 with TRBJ2-3; 11 bases agree with TRBD2. TRBV5-3 is annotated as an ORF whose role is uncertain. The CDR3 covers 16 residues. With V trimmed by 9 bases and J by 5 bases, 14 bases remained unmatched. CDR3 sequence: CAISLALAGGVDTQYF. DNA of the CDR3: TGTGCCATCAGCTTGGCGTTAGCGGGAGGGGTAGATACGCAGTATTTT.

There are many counts of this clonotype. V gene TRBV7-8 combines with J gene TRBJ2-3, with 8 bases matching TRBD1. There are 17 residues in the CDR3. V lost 5 bases to trimming and J lost 2 bases; unmatched junction nucleotides: 12. Germline V gives CDR1 SGHVS, CDR2 FQNEAQ. CDR3 nucleotide sequence: TGTGCCAGCAGCACTCGACAGGGGACTTTGAACACAGATACGCAGTATTTT. This codes for CASSTRQGTLNTDTQYF.

This clonotype was counted many times. The chain uses TRBV12-3 or TRBV12-4 and TRBJ2-6; D possibly corresponds to TRBD1 (6 bases). Trimming removed 7 bases at V and 0 bases at J, with 22 bases between. The CDR3 spans 19 residues. The CDR3 here is CASKYSLGTLDSGANVLTF. The CDR3 DNA reads TGTGCCAGCAAATATTCTCTAGGGACACTTGACTCTGGGGCCAACGTCCTGACTTTC.

This clonotype was detected ten times or more. The chain employs TRBV12-3 or TRBV12-4 and TRBJ2-1, with D perhaps matching TRBD1 (6 bases). The CDR3 extends over 12 amino acids. Trimming cost V 6 bases and J 7 bases, with 10 bases left between them. The CDR3 DNA is TGTGCCAGCAGAACGAGGGGGAATGAGCAGTTCTTC. The encoded protein is CASRTRGNEQFF.

This clonotype was seen at least ten times. J is TRBJ2-5 and V is TRBV7-2; D is ambiguous. The CDR3 covers 14 residues. Germline V gene sequence: CDR1 SGHTA, CDR2 FQGNSA. V was trimmed by 1 base and J by 2 bases, leaving 8 bases between them. CDR3 loop: CASSLVYVQETQYF. The DNA of the CDR3 is TGTGCCAGCAGCTTAGTTTACGTACAAGAGACCCAGTACTTC.

This clonotype has just a few counts. V usage is TRBV5-1 and J usage is TRBJ2-7; TRBD1 might be the D (6 bases). The V gene's germline CDR1 is SGHRS and CDR2 YFSETQ. The CDR3 consists of 12 residues. Trimming stripped 0 bases from V and 6 bases from J, with 7 bases between. The chain's CDR3 is CASSLAGAEQYF. As DNA, the CDR3 is TGCGCCAGCAGCTTGGCAGGGGCCGAGCAGTACTTC.

The table lists this clonotype with many counts. The chain employs TRBV14 and TRBJ2-6; D unclear. The CDR3 contains 17 residues. CDR1 and CDR2 from the germline V gene are SGHDN and FVKESK. With 0 bases removed from V and 0 bases from J, the gap between germline ends came to 9 bases. CDR3 in DNA: TGTGCCAGCAGCCAAGACTGGCCTAACTCTGGGGCCAACGTCCTGACTTTC. This translates into CASSQDWPNSGANVLTF.

As for this clonotype: This may stem from a read error, because a much larger clone lies one nucleotide away. V usage is TRBV27 and J usage is TRBJ2-7; perhaps TRBD2 as D (5 bases). Germline CDR1 MNHEY, CDR2 SMNVEV (reference sequence). This CDR3 is 14 amino acids long. For the CDR3, the DNA is TGTGCCAGCAGTTTATCGGGGAGCTCCTACGAGCAGCACTTC. Its translation is CASSLSGSSYEQHF.

This clonotype was recorded many times. The J gene is TRBJ1-1, the V gene TRBV9; D is uncertain. Germline V gene data show CDR1 as SGDLS and CDR2 as YYNGEE. With 3 bases removed from V and 0 bases from J, the gap between germline ends came to 6 bases. CDR3 length equals 13 residues. The CDR3 DNA sequence: TGTGCCAGCAGCGAAAGAATGAACACTGAAGCTTTCTTT. Its protein product is CASSERMNTEAFF.

A word on this clonotype: Possible read error: a much larger clone is one base away. The gene calls are TRBV20-1 and TRBJ1-1; TRBD1 is a possible D gene (5 bases). Germline V lookup: CDR1 DFQATT, CDR2 SNEGSKA (reference sequence). The CDR3 has 11 amino acids. The CDR3 DNA reads as TGCAGTGCTAGAGATGGGGGTGAAGCTTCCTTT. Translation: CSARDGGEASF.

The table lists this clonotype with many counts. The CDR3 region is CASSPSGKPTGELFF. The CDR3 DNA sequence: TGTGCCAGCAGCCCTAGCGGGAAGCCCACCGGGGAGCTGTTTTTT. The V call is TRBV7-9, the J call TRBJ2-2; 9 nucleotides agree with TRBD2. The CDR3 covers 15 residues. V lost 5 bases, J lost 4 bases, and 5 bases stayed unmatched. Looked up from germline, CDR1 is SEHNR and CDR2 is FQNEAQ (reference sequence).

This clonotype has ten or more counts. The genes are TRBV27 and TRBJ1-5; D call uncertain. This CDR3 region has 15 residues. The V gene lost 2 bases and the J gene lost 0 bases, with 8 bases spanning the gap. Germline V lookup: CDR1 MNHEY, CDR2 SMNVEV (reference sequence). The CDR3 nucleotides read TGTGCCAGCAGTTTAAGGGCATATAGCAATCAGCCCCAGCATTTT. This gives the protein CASSLRAYSNQPQHF.

This clonotype was seen repeatedly, ten times or more. J is TRBJ2-3 and V is TRBV2, with 9 bases lining up with TRBD1. CDR3 length: 13 residues. Germline CDR1 is SNHLY and CDR2 is FYNNEI. The junction had 7 bases not matched to a gene; V was cut back by 10 bases and J by 5 bases. The CDR3 spells CAIGTGTGDTQYF. As DNA, the CDR3 is TGTGCCATCGGGACAGGGACGGGAGATACGCAGTATTTT.

This rearrangement joins TRBV14 to TRBJ2-1, with D unresolved. Germline CDR1 reads SGHDN; CDR2 reads FVKESK. There are 18 residues in the CDR3. V lost 4 bases and J lost 3, with 22 bases in between. The DNA for the CDR3 is TGTGCCAGCAGCCCAGTCACCCTCCCCGTGAGTCGCTACAATGAGCAGTTCTTC. It is translated as CASSPVTLPVSRYNEQFF.

The V and J genes are TRBV9 and TRBJ2-3; 11 positions agree with TRBD1. V lost 4 bases, J lost 4 bases, and 11 bases stayed unmatched. CDR1 is SGDLS, CDR2 YYNGEE, per germline. The CDR3 extends over 17 amino acids. CDR3 sequence (DNA): TGTGCCAGCAGCATCCGACTGGGACAGGGGGACTCAGATACGCAGTATTTT. This encodes CASSIRLGQGDSDTQYF.

This clonotype has a count of ten or more. The chain uses TRBV30 and TRBJ2-1; a weak D match, TRBD2 (5 bases). V lost 8 bases, J lost 4 bases, and 12 bases lay in between. Germline lookup yields CDR1 GTSNPN and CDR2 SVGIG (reference sequence). This CDR3 spans 12 amino acids. The CDR3 reads CARRDYYNEQFF. As DNA, the CDR3 is TGTGCCCGCCGGGATTATTACAATGAGCAGTTCTTC.

In its sample, this clonotype was seen many times. The chain uses TRBV6-2 or TRBV6-3 and TRBJ2-7; D is perhaps TRBD2 (5 bases). CDR1 MNHEY and CDR2 SVGEGT come from the germline V gene. The CDR3 has 11 amino acids. Trimming removed 6 bases at V and 7 bases at J, with 10 bases between. The CDR3 region has the DNA TGTGCCAGCAGGACTCCGGGGGAGCAGTACTTC. It is translated as CASRTPGEQYF.

As concerns this clonotype: The junction does not match germline at one end; this may be a read error. The rearrangement joins TRBV12-3 or TRBV12-4 to TRBJ2-3; D unresolved. This CDR3 is built from 13 residues. Written as DNA, the CDR3 is TGTGCCAGCAGTTTAGCGAGCACAGATATGCAGTATTTT. Translated, it gives CASSLASTDMQYF.

With respect to this clonotype: A single base separates this from a much larger clone, so it may be a read error. This CDR3 is missing its conserved last phenylalanine or tryptophan, likely due to a read error. The chain carries TRBV9 and TRBJ1-1, with TRBD1 matching over 8 bases. The CDR3 consists of 14 residues. Germline V gives CDR1 SGDLS, CDR2 YYNGEE. After removal of 6 bases from V and 5 bases from J, the junction contained 9 bases not matched to a gene. This CDR3 is CASNSQGARTEAFL. CDR3 DNA sequence: TGTGCCAGCAACAGCCAGGGGGCTCGTACTGAAGCTTTCCTT.

By frequency in the sample, this clonotype is medium-sized. V gene TRBV7-9 combines with J gene TRBJ2-3, with D possibly TRBD2 on 5 matching bases. Trimming pared 3 bases from V and 2 bases from J, leaving 9 bases between. The CDR3 loop spans 14 amino acids. Germline lookup yields CDR1 SEHNR and CDR2 FQNEAQ (reference sequence). CDR3 in DNA: TGTGCCAGCAGCTTGGACGACTACACAGATACGCAGTATTTT. The encoded protein is CASSLDDYTDTQYF.

This clonotype came up many times. The rearrangement joins TRBV7-6 to TRBJ2-7; TRBD2 matches at 7 bases. There are 14 residues in the CDR3. Germline CDR1 is SGHVS and CDR2 is FNYEAQ. The V segment lost 5 bases and the J segment 3 bases; nucleotides outside the gene matches: 7. CDR3 DNA: TGTGCCAGCAGCCTCGCGGGGGAGGACTACGAGCAGTACTTC. It encodes CASSLAGEDYEQYF.

This clonotype was counted at least ten times. The chain links TRBV4-1 to TRBJ2-1; no reliable D call. The CDR3 is made up of 18 amino acids. V lost 0 bases, J lost 4 bases, and 19 bases lay in between. Germline V gene data show CDR1 as MGHRA and CDR2 as YSYEKL. The CDR3, as DNA: TGCGCCAGCAGCCAAGAAGGGCTGACCGCGGTTGGGTACAATGAGCAGTTCTTC. Its protein product is CASSQEGLTAVGYNEQFF.